This entry describes one T cell receptor (beta chain). The target of this receptor is not known. One base away there is no much larger clone; base qualities are not given. Relative to germline, V is 0 bases shorter and J is 7 bases shorter, with 9 bases between their ends. The CDR3, cysteine through phenylalanine, is 12 amino acids long. Here the CDR3 DNA is all that survives: 36 bases in frame from base 1. Via the germline V gene (reference sequence), CDR1 is GTSNPN and CDR2 SVGIG. The donors were healthy, HIV-negative adults who had no recently reported acute infections or vaccinations. Every donor was a Caucasian adult residing in Nashville, Tennessee, USA. CD4+ T cells were enriched by magnetic negative selection, after which naive cells were positively selected on CD45RA and the negative fraction was taken as the memory subset. After blood collection by leukapheresis, PBMCs were isolated using Ficoll-Histopaque density gradient centrifugation and then cryopreserved in the vapor phase of liquid nitrogen. Analytical flow cytometry was used to check the purity and quantity of every magnetically sorted T cell population. Each sorted fraction had its genomic DNA isolated and then quantified by UV absorbance on a Nanodrop 2000c.

This specimen belongs to a study of shared clonotypes between healthy human individuals (dated by TCRdb to 2018 to 2021). Broadly, across the study: The cohort comprised two women and three men aged 18 to 49 years. Per donor, three plates each were used for CD4 naive and CD4 memory, two for CD8 naive, and one for CD8 memory. To estimate repertoire size and how much clonotype sharing occurs between individuals, the study deeply sequenced the blood TCR repertoires of five or six healthy adults. Libraries were prepared and TCR repertoires were sequenced by different laboratories using diverse techniques, in order to increase sequencing depth and limit assay-specific biases. Per donor, leukapheresis produced somewhere between about 0.94 and 8.9 billion PBMCs. What the work shows at the level of the full study, not this receptor alone: Pairwise subsampling led to the expectation that sequencing depth would affect the degree of clonotype sharing among donors. Because the study included only a small number of donors, the genetic and exposure-history diversity represented was limited. Sharing across several donors was observed for around 5% of naive CD4, 3.5% of naive CD8, roughly 2.4% of memory CD4, and around 0.44% of memory CD8 clonotypes. Only blood was sampled, and tissue TCR repertoires likely differ from those in blood. Larger estimated clonotype richness was generally found for naive subsets than for memory subsets. Compared with non-shared clonotypes, clonotypes shared by all four sorted-subset donors had higher generation probabilities. Even with the large sequencing depth, rarefaction of the sorted-subset datasets indicated that sequencing was incomplete.

Using the deep immunoSEQ assay, multiplex PCR amplified TCR CDR3 regions from genomic DNA. Genomic DNA extracted from each cell subset was distributed evenly over all wells of several immunoSEQ 96-well plates, and each plate served as one replicate. For sorted subsets, approximately 210 ng genomic DNA, equal to some 28,000 T cell genomes, was loaded into each replicate PCR. The purified libraries were quantified using a Qubit 3.0 fluorometer, sized with a Bioanalyzer 2100, and then quantified again using the KAPA Library Quantification kit. Every immunoSEQ 96-well plate was sequenced on a separate single-read 150-cycle Illumina NextSeq 550 flow cell. Processing in the source paper ran as follows. Because the immunoSEQ output held only junctional sequences and lacked quality scores, the filtering could not match the filtering applied to full-length reads. To assign V/J genes and CDR3, sequences were annotated against IMGT germline references using PyIR, a Python wrapper for IgBLAST v1.9. Reads were removed for weak V/J assignments (E-value above 1e-6), missing CDR3, stop codons, out-of-frame junctions, or ambiguous translated residues. V3J clonotypes were defined as sequences sharing an identical inferred V gene, J gene, and CDR3 amino acid sequence. To compute the percentage overlap between repertoires, the number of shared unique clonotypes was divided by the size of the smaller repertoire. Richness of each repertoire was evaluated using RTK rarefaction, the Chao1 estimator, and Recon v2.1 estimates of unobserved clonotypes. Generation probabilities were computed with OLGA for all TCRbeta clonotypes obtained by the gDNA method from several donors. Sourced from immuneACCESS, this table was stored by TCRdb with only in-frame sequences that have V and J called. A share of the clones is absent; for the studies checked, an unresolved V gene accounts for under half, and the remainder has no known explanation. The DNA was the basis for D and trimming; V, J and clone size are from that table. This sample is represented by approximately 1,500,000 clones; roughly 96% of them were singletons. The leading ten clones occupy roughly 1.2% of the sample.

The source is a man aged 30 to 39 in good health. The rearranged segments are TRBV30 and TRBJ1-2; the D gene is perhaps TRBD1, on 6 matching bases. The source material was naive CD4+ T cells sorted from blood. The sample's cell subset or site label is to be understood as: CD45RA+ positively selected. The nucleotides read TGTGCCTGGAGTGTATCGGGGGCTGGCTACACCTTC. Translated, this gives CAWSVSGAGYTF.